The present entry profiles one TCR beta chain with its context. Germline values: CDR1 KGHSH, CDR2 LQKENI. The V and J ends lost 3 bases and 2 bases, in that order; junction bases with no gene match: 3. CDR3 length: 15 residues. This sample was included in a study of blood T cell repertoires in COVID-19. Study-level background: Specimens from acute and convalescent COVID-19 originated in the United States, Italy and Spain. PBMCs, B-cell-depleted T cells, or T cells provided the cDNA or gDNA that made up the material.

Original processing methods: Cell counts per sample came from amplifying reference gene primers. Sequencing used immunoSEQ multiplex PCR; TCRdb keeps in-frame clones, though not all of them. The V and J calls and clone size were taken over from that table, and D and trimming were inferred from the DNA. The sample has under 150,000 clones; approximately 84% are singletons. The clonotype was recovered from an older woman with acute or convalescent COVID-19. Sequencing was performed on peripheral blood. The chain recombines TRBV18 with TRBJ1-5; 8 bases map to TRBD1. The CDR3 spells CASSPATGGNQPQHF. CDR3 nucleotide sequence: TGTGCCAGCTCACCCGCGACAGGGGGCAATCAGCCCCAGCATTTT. Full variable domain (missing parts from reference TRBV18 and TRBJ1-5): NAGVMQNPRHLVRRRGQEARLRCSPMKGHSHVYWYRQLPEEGLKFMVYLQKENIIDESGMPKERFSAEFPKEGPSILRIQQVVRGDSAAYFCASSPATGGNQPQHFGDGTRLSIL.